This TCR beta chain was identified during a study of shared clonotypes between healthy human individuals (TCRdb year 2020). Regarding the research as a whole: A couple of women and a few men aged 18 to 49 years were included in the cohort. To increase sequencing depth and limit assay-specific biases, TCR repertoire library preparation and sequencing were carried out by different laboratories using diverse techniques. For each donor, three plates each were used for CD4 naive and CD4 memory, two plates were used for CD8 naive, and one plate was used for CD8 memory. Leukapheresis yielded between about 0.85 and 10 billion PBMCs per donor. Blood TCR repertoires of four to six healthy adults were deeply sequenced to estimate repertoire size and the extent of clonotype sharing between individuals.

The research as a whole found: The small number of donors limited the genetic and exposure-history diversity represented. About 5% of naive CD4, 3.5% of naive CD8, approximately 2.2% of memory CD4, and 0.35% to 0.4% of memory CD8 clonotypes were shared across several donors. Compared with non-shared clonotypes, the clonotypes found in all four sorted-subset donors had higher generation probabilities. Pairwise subsampling indicated that sequencing depth was expected to affect the degree of clonotype sharing among donors. Sampling was limited to blood, and TCR repertoires in tissue likely differ from TCR repertoires in blood. Rarefaction of sorted-subset datasets indicated incomplete sequencing despite the large sequencing depth. Naive subsets generally had larger estimated clonotype richness than memory subsets.

Donors were healthy HIV-negative adults with no recently reported acute infections or vaccinations. Only Caucasian adults living in Nashville, Tennessee, USA were represented among the donors. CD4+ T cells were enriched through magnetic negative selection, after which naive cells were positively selected on CD45RA and the remaining negative fraction served as the memory subset. Blood was obtained by leukapheresis, after which PBMCs were separated by Ficoll-Histopaque density gradient centrifugation and cryopreserved in liquid nitrogen vapor phase. Analytical flow cytometry was used to check the purity and quantity of each magnetically sorted T cell population. Genomic DNA was isolated from each sorted fraction and quantified by UV absorbance on a Nanodrop 2000c. A remark on this clone: Its antigen is unknown. No quality values exist for individual bases; no much larger clone is one base distant.

Using the deep immunoSEQ assay, TCR CDR3 regions were amplified from genomic DNA by multiplex PCR. Extracted genomic DNA from each cell subset was spread evenly across all wells of several immunoSEQ 96-well plates, with each plate serving as a replicate. For sorted subsets, roughly 200 ng of genomic DNA, equivalent to 30,000 or so T cell genomes, went into each replicate PCR. Purified libraries were measured with a Qubit 3.0 fluorometer, size-checked on a Bioanalyzer 2100, and measured again with the KAPA Library Quantification kit. Every immunoSEQ 96-well plate was sequenced on a separate single-read 150-cycle Illumina NextSeq 550 flow cell. As for the authors' bioinformatics: Because the immunoSEQ output held only junctional sequences and lacked quality scores, the filtering could not match the filtering applied to full-length reads. Sequences were annotated with PyIR, a Python wrapper for IgBLAST v1.9, using IMGT germline references to assign V/J genes and CDR3. Reads were filtered out if the reads had weak V/J assignments (E-value above 1e-6), no CDR3, stop codons, out-of-frame junctions, or ambiguous translated residues. A V3J clonotype was defined by an identical inferred V gene, J gene, and CDR3 amino acid sequence. To compute the percentage overlap between repertoires, the number of shared unique clonotypes was divided by the size of the smaller repertoire. Richness of each repertoire was evaluated using RTK rarefaction, the Chao1 estimator, and Recon v2.1 estimates of unobserved clonotypes. Generation probabilities for all TCRbeta clonotypes obtained by the gDNA method from a few donors were computed using OLGA. TCRdb took this table from immuneACCESS and kept in-frame rearrangements with V and J called. Such tables lack part of the clones; where checked against another copy, unresolved V genes explain under half of the gap, and the rest is unexplained. V and J calls and clone size come straight from that table; D and trimming were deduced from the DNA. Recorded for this sample are roughly 2.2 million clones; 80% to 95% of them occurred a single time. The top ten hold about 0.37% of the sample.

V is shortened by 0 bases, J by 0 bases, and the region joining them spans 14 bases. The CDR3 starts with the cysteine, ends with the phenylalanine, and has 17 residues. The only DNA kept is the CDR3, 51 bases in frame from the first base. CDR1 and CDR2 are drawn from the germline V gene: SGHVS, FQNEAQ. Rearrangement joined TRBV7-8 to TRBJ1-1; no D gene can be assigned with confidence. This TCR came from a man aged 18 to 29 in good health. Some clones in this sample may be carry-over from other donors' samples. The material sequenced was naive CD4+ T cells from PBMCs. The cell subset or site label for this specimen denotes: CD45RA+ positively selected. Here is the DNA: TGTGCCAGCAGCTTAGCTATCGGCGGAATAATGAACACTGAAGCTTTCTTT. This is translated as CASSLAIGGIMNTEAFF.